Shown below are 4 T cell receptor beta chains from a single sample sequenced in a study of control samples from healthy donors and cancer patients. Produced via immunoSEQ multiplex PCR; TCRdb's table is partial and in-frame only. The sample lists some 120,000 clones, about 86% occurring once. The sequenced material came from blood. The receptors derive from a man aged 25-45 years in good health.

This chain's CDR3 is CASGTLDGNSPLHF. The DNA of the CDR3 is TGTGCCAGCGGGACTTTGGACGGGAATTCACCCCTCCACTTT. This chain joins TRBV6-5 and TRBJ1-6, with D possibly TRBD1 on 5 matching bases. Per the germline V gene, CDR1 is MNHEY and CDR2 is SVGAGI. The CDR3 consists of 14 residues. V lost 8 bases and J lost 7, with 15 bases in between.

This chain uses TRBV28 with TRBJ2-7; TRBD1 might be the D (6 bases). The V gene's germline CDR1 is MDHEN and CDR2 SYDVKM. The CDR3 totals 12 residues. V was clipped by 6 bases and J by 2 bases, with 8 bases between them. In DNA form, the CDR3 reads TGTGCCAGCAGCGGACAGCCCTACGAGCAGTACTTC. It translates to CASSGQPYEQYF.

A note on this clone: One end of the junction varies from germline; a read error may be responsible. Here the CDR3 reads CASSAVPNTEAFF. The CDR3 nucleotides are TGTGCCAGCAGTGCAGTCCCTAACACTGAGGCTTTCTTT. The chain uses TRBV6-1 and TRBJ1-1; D is undetermined. The CDR3 is 13 amino acids. CDR1 is MNHNS, CDR2 SASEGT, per germline.

The chain recombines TRBV2 with TRBJ2-7; tentatively, D is TRBD1 or TRBD2 (5 bases each). Trimming took 6 bases from V and 3 from J, leaving 15 bases between them. Germline CDR1 reads SNHLY; CDR2 reads FYNNEI. This CDR3 spans 14 amino acids. CDR3 sequence reads: CASRVGDDYYEQYF. Written as DNA, the CDR3 is TGTGCCAGCAGGGTTGGGGACGATTACTACGAGCAGTACTTC.